The next 27 T cell receptor beta chains were all read from a single sample in a study of identical twins. Each CDR3 protein gets one entry after TCRdb re-called the 5' RACE reads with MiXCR. The table records hundreds of thousands of distinct CDR3 sequences, 7.5% of them present only once. In addition, the sample was reused for a study of yellow fever vaccine responses in identical twins.

Sequenced sample: memory (CD45RO+) T cells sorted from blood. These receptors came from a young woman in good health.

This clonotype was seen many times. Compared with germline, one end of the junction differs, possibly owing to a read error. The V gene is TRBV7-2, the J gene TRBJ2-1, with D perhaps matching TRBD2 (5 bases). This CDR3 is built from 14 residues. Germline loops: CDR1 SGHTA, CDR2 FQGNSA. The CDR3 DNA is TGTGCCAGCCGCTTGATAGCGAGCAACAATGAGCAGTTCTTC. Protein product: CASRLIASNNEQFF.

In this sample, this clonotype turned up many times. The rearrangement links TRBV5-1 to TRBJ2-3, with TRBD1 matching 7 bases. J gave up 4 bases and V 7 bases, and 9 bases lay outside the gene matches. Germline V gives CDR1 SGHRS, CDR2 YFSETQ. This CDR3 is 14 amino acids long. The CDR3 reads CASHSTGSADTQYF. The CDR3 DNA follows: TGCGCCAGCCACTCGACAGGGTCCGCAGATACGCAGTATTTT.

This clonotype was detected a few times. The gene calls are TRBV7-9 and TRBJ1-1, with D hard to call. The germline V gene encodes CDR1 SEHNR and CDR2 FQNEAQ (reference sequence). V was shortened by 4 bases and J by 3 bases, with 0 bases between the two germline ends. The CDR3 is 10 residues long. CDR3 amino acids: CASSYTEAFF. The CDR3 DNA is TGTGCCAGCAGCTACACTGAAGCTTTCTTT. Supplemented by reference TRBV7-9 and TRBJ1-1, the full variable domain reads DTGVSQNPRHKITKRGQNVTFRCDPISEHNRLYWYRQTLGQGPEFLTYFQNEAQLEKSRLLSDRFSAERPKGSFSTLEIQRTEQGDSAMYLCASSYTEAFFGQGTRLTVV.

This clonotype was seen ten or more times. The chain is built from TRBV20-1 and TRBJ2-1; tentatively, D is TRBD1 or TRBD2 (5 bases each). CDR3 size: 15 residues. Germline CDR1 DFQATT, CDR2 SNEGSKA (reference sequence). V shed 5 bases and J shed 6 bases, with 20 bases lying between them. CDR3 amino acids: CSAHRDPRSPNEQFF. As DNA, the CDR3 is TGCAGTGCTCACCGGGACCCCCGGTCCCCCAATGAGCAGTTCTTC.

As concerns this clonotype: One base away lies a much larger clone, so this may be a sequencing read error. V usage is TRBV29-1 and J usage is TRBJ2-5; 8 nucleotides agree with TRBD1. The CDR3 sequence is 12 residues long. The trim removed 6 bases at V and 9 bases at J, leaving 9 bases unmatched. Germline-derived CDR1 and CDR2 are SQVTM and ANQGSEA. CDR3 loop: CSVRQGQEAQYF. CDR3 DNA: TGCAGCGTACGACAGGGACAGGAGGCCCAGTACTTC.

The table lists this clonotype with a few counts. The rearrangement links TRBV12-3 or TRBV12-4 to TRBJ2-5, with TRBD1 matching over 7 bases. The CDR3 consists of 13 residues. V lost 6 bases, J lost 4 bases, and 5 bases stayed unmatched. CDR3 amino acids: CASRPQGIETQYF. CDR3 bases: TGTGCCAGCAGACCACAGGGGATAGAGACCCAGTACTTC.

This clonotype was counted at least ten times. The J gene is TRBJ1-5, the V gene TRBV5-1, with D hard to call. Germline V gene data show CDR1 as SGHRS and CDR2 as YFSETQ. Deletions cut 0 bases from V and 2 bases from J, with 6 bases between. This CDR3 has 14 amino acids. The CDR3 bases are TGCGCCAGCAGCTTGGATTCTGGCAATCAGCCCCAGCATTTT. This gives the protein CASSLDSGNQPQHF.

In this sample, this clonotype turned up a few times. This sequence joins TRBV5-1 and TRBJ2-3, with D maybe TRBD2 (5 bases). The length of the CDR3 is 15 residues. V was trimmed by 0 bases and J by 3 bases, leaving 11 bases between them. CDR1 is SGHRS, CDR2 YFSETQ, per germline. CDR3 residues: CASSLVLGKTDTQYF. For the CDR3, the DNA is TGCGCCAGCAGCTTGGTACTAGGGAAGACAGATACGCAGTATTTT.

There are a few counts of this clonotype. The V call is TRBV6-4, the J call TRBJ2-3, with TRBD2 matching 8 bases. Germline V CDR1 and CDR2: MRHNA, SNTAGT. The CDR3 is made up of 15 amino acids. V was clipped by 4 bases and J by 1 base; unmatched bases: 4. The CDR3 nucleotides are TGTGCCAGCAGTGTTGGTAGCGGGGGCACAGATACGCAGTATTTT. Translation gives CASSVGSGGTDTQYF.

This rearrangement joins TRBV6-2 or TRBV6-3 to TRBJ2-1, with 10 bases lining up with TRBD1. The CDR3 spans 15 residues. Looked up from germline, CDR1 is MNHEY and CDR2 is SVGEGT. J lost 6 bases, V lost 6 bases, and 8 bases had no gene match. CDR3 nucleotides: TGTGCCAGCAGCTTCAGACAGGGGGCACTCAATGAGCAGTTCTTC. Amino acid sequence: CASSFRQGALNEQFF.

V is TRBV5-6 and J is TRBJ2-1; D remains unclear. This CDR3 has 15 residues. CDR1 is SGHDT, CDR2 YYEEEE, per germline. Trimming left V 4 bases short and J 0 bases short, with 11 bases between. The CDR3, as DNA: TGTGCCAGCAGCCCCTCCCTATTCTCCTACAATGAGCAGTTCTTC. Encoded protein: CASSPSLFSYNEQFF.

This clonotype was found many times. A read error is likely, as this CDR3 ends without the conserved phenylalanine or tryptophan. The DNA is omitted, as the CDR3 cannot be located on it reliably, and the CDR3 follows TCRdb's listing. The chain uses TRBV27 and TRBJ2-7; the D call in the table, TRBD1, was not verified against the DNA. The CDR3 is 10 residues long, counting both termini. Germline V gene lookup returns CDR1 MNHEY and CDR2 SMNVEV (reference sequence). The CDR3 region is CASSRRPKAE.

This clonotype was seen ten or more times. The chain joins TRBV11-2 to TRBJ2-3, with 7 bases identical to TRBD1. Per the germline V gene, CDR1 is SGHAT and CDR2 is FQNNGV. After removal of 7 bases from V and 1 base from J, the junction contained 14 bases not matched to a gene. The CDR3 has 17 residues. The CDR3 DNA reads as TGTGCCAGCAACCGCCCCCGACCGGGACAGCGCACAGATACGCAGTATTTT. Amino acids: CASNRPRPGQRTDTQYF.

This clonotype has a count of ten or more. The chain recombines TRBV29-1 with TRBJ2-1; 7 bases match TRBD1. Germline CDR1 and CDR2: SQVTM and ANQGSEA. The CDR3 length is 14 residues. With V trimmed by 5 bases and J by 6 bases, 10 bases remained unmatched. This CDR3 reads CSVIRSGQINEQFF. The CDR3 coding sequence is TGCAGCGTTATTCGATCGGGACAGATCAATGAGCAGTTCTTC.

A few counts support this clonotype. J is TRBJ2-1 and V is TRBV24-1; TRBD2 might be the D (5 bases). The CDR3 totals 16 residues. CDR1 is KGHDR and CDR2 is SFDVKD in the germline V gene. The ends were cut back, 3 bases at V and 5 bases at J, with 16 bases in the middle. The CDR3 is CATSDPRAGSHNEQFF. DNA of the CDR3: TGTGCCACCAGTGATCCGCGGGCGGGTTCCCACAATGAGCAGTTCTTC.

The table lists this clonotype with many counts. This sequence joins TRBV29-1 and TRBJ2-3; tentatively, D is TRBD2 (5 bases). The V and J ends lost 2 bases and 10 bases respectively, with 10 bases between them. Germline V gene lookup returns CDR1 SQVTM and CDR2 ANQGSEA. The CDR3 runs to 11 residues. CDR3 loop: CSVEPGGSQYF. The CDR3 nucleotides read TGCAGCGTTGAACCTGGAGGTTCGCAGTATTTT.

This clonotype was counted ten times or more. The chain has TRBV5-1 and TRBJ2-5, with 9 bases identical to TRBD1. The germline V gene encodes CDR1 SGHRS and CDR2 YFSETQ. CDR3 size: 15 residues. V was pared by 1 base and J by 2 bases, with 3 bases of the junction left unmatched. The CDR3 is CASSLTGGSQETQYF. CDR3 coding DNA: TGCGCCAGCAGCTTGACAGGGGGCTCACAAGAGACCCAGTACTTC.

As to this clonotype: Mismatch with germline at one junction end may stem from a read error. The chain couples TRBV28 to TRBJ2-1, with TRBD1 matching over 7 bases. The CDR3 spans 17 residues. The germline CDR1 and CDR2 sequences are MDHEN and SYDVKM. The CDR3 reads CASSSPLRGQRHNEQLF. The CDR3 nucleotides are TGTGCCAGCAGTTCTCCCCTTAGGGGACAGCGACACAATGAGCAGCTCTTC.

This clonotype has more than one count but fewer than ten. This rearrangement joins TRBV7-2 to TRBJ2-5, with D maybe TRBD1 (5 bases). CDR3 length: 15 amino acids. V lost 2 bases, J lost 4 bases, and 14 bases lay in between. Germline V lookup: CDR1 SGHTA, CDR2 FQGNSA. The CDR3, as DNA: TGTGCCAGCAGCTTACCCCAGGGTGTGATAGAGACCCAGTACTTC. Protein: CASSLPQGVIETQYF.

This chain joins TRBV7-3 and TRBJ2-2; TRBD1 aligns across 9 bases. CDR3 length: 18 amino acids. The germline CDR1 and CDR2 sequences are SGHTA and FQGTGA. V dropped 1 base and J dropped 1; count of bases not matched to a gene: 7. In DNA form, the CDR3 reads TGTGCCAGCAGCTTAAGTTATAGGGGACAGGGGAACACCGGGGAGCTGTTTTTT. This encodes CASSLSYRGQGNTGELFF.

The sample holds many counts of this clonotype. The V and J genes are TRBV4-1 and TRBJ1-2, with 7 bases fitting TRBD1. CDR1 is MGHRA, CDR2 YSYEKL, per germline. V lost 0 bases, J lost 8 bases, and 6 bases stayed unmatched. The CDR3 has 14 amino acids. DNA of the CDR3: TGCGCCAGCAGCCAAGAGGGGACAGCTGGCGGCTACACCTTC. This translates into CASSQEGTAGGYTF.

This clonotype was observed many times. V and J are TRBV6-4 and TRBJ2-2; maybe TRBD2 (5 bases). The V gene's germline CDR1 is MRHNA and CDR2 SNTAGT. CDR3 size: 14 residues. Trimming removed 5 bases from V and 9 bases from J, with 16 bases in between. CDR3 loop: CASSSDGERRELFF. In nucleotides, the CDR3 is TGTGCCAGCAGTTCGGACGGGGAAAGAAGGGAGCTGTTTTTT.

V and J are TRBV5-1 and TRBJ1-2; 11 bases agree with TRBD1. Trimming took 3 bases from V and 4 from J; bases not matched to a gene: 8. This CDR3 is built from 16 residues. The germline V gene encodes CDR1 SGHRS and CDR2 YFSETQ. CDR3 DNA sequence: TGCGCCAGCAGCTCCGGGACAGGGGGATATGGCTATGGCTACACCTTC. Translation: CASSSGTGGYGYGYTF.

V gene TRBV20-1 combines with J gene TRBJ2-7, with 7 bases fitting TRBD2. The CDR3 is 14 amino acids. Germline CDR1 and CDR2: DFQATT and SNEGSKA (reference sequence). V lost 6 bases to trimming and J lost 2 bases; unmatched junction nucleotides: 10. The CDR3 DNA sequence: TGCAGTGCGGGTCCGGGGCGGGAGCCCTACGAGCAGTACTTC. It yields the protein CSAGPGREPYEQYF.

This rearrangement joins TRBV7-9 to TRBJ2-3; D is possibly TRBD2 (6 bases). CDR3 length: 14 residues. CDR1 SEHNR and CDR2 FQNEAQ come from the germline V gene (reference sequence). V was shortened by 5 bases and J by 2 bases, with 11 bases between the two germline ends. CDR3 DNA: TGTGCCAGCAGCGCCAGCGGGTCCACAGATACGCAGTATTTT. This encodes CASSASGSTDTQYF.

The chain is built from TRBV27 and TRBJ2-7, with D possibly TRBD1 on 5 matching bases. Germline lookup yields CDR1 MNHEY and CDR2 SMNVEV (reference sequence). The CDR3 extends over 14 amino acids. V was clipped by 4 bases and J by 3 bases, with 13 bases between them. The CDR3 DNA sequence: TGTGCCAGCAGTTACGCAGGGAACGGCTACGAGCAGTACTTC. Protein: CASSYAGNGYEQYF.

This clonotype has only a few counts. The chain links TRBV27 to TRBJ1-1, with D possibly being TRBD1 (5 bases). Germline assignment: CDR1 MNHEY and CDR2 SMNVEV (reference sequence). CDR3 length: 15 amino acids. The V and J ends lost 3 bases and 0 bases respectively, with 11 bases between them. The CDR3 DNA follows: TGTGCCAGCAGTTTTGGAATAGGGGTGAACACTGAAGCTTTCTTT. It yields the protein CASSFGIGVNTEAFF.